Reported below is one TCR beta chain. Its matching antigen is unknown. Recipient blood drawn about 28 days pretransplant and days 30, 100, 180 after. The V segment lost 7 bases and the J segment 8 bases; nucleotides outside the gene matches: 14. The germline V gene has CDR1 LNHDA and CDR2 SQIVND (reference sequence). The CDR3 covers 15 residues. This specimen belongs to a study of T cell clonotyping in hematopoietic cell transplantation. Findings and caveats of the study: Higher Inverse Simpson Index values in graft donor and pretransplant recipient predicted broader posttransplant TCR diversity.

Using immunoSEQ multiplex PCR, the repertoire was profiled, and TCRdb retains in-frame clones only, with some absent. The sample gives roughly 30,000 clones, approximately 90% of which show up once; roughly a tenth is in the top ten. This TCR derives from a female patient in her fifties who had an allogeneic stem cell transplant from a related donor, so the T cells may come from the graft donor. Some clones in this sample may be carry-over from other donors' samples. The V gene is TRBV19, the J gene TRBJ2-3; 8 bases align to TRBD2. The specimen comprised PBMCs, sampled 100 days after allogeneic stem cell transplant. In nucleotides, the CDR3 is TGTGCCAGTATGCAGCGGGGGCCGCAATTGGGTACGCAGTATTTT. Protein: CASMQRGPQLGTQYF.